A single sample is the source of the 7 T cell receptor beta chains below, sequenced in a study of cytomegalovirus exposure and HLA in healthy donors. The PCR made use of 60 Vbeta and 13 Jbeta primers. The table came from immunoSEQ multiplex PCR; TCRdb's copy has only in-frame clones and leaves some out. The table has some 150,000 clones, over 60% seen once. The specimen was PBMCs. These receptors were obtained from a man aged 40-50 years in good health and CMV-seropositive.

The rearrangement links TRBV10-3 to TRBJ2-3; 10 bases map to TRBD2. The germline V gene has CDR1 ENHRY and CDR2 SYGVKD. The CDR3 length is 15 residues. J gave up 1 base and V 4 bases, and 2 bases lay outside the gene matches. The CDR3 spells CAISGGTSGTDTQYF. In DNA form, the CDR3 reads TGTGCCATCAGTGGTGGGACTAGCGGCACAGATACGCAGTATTTT.

The V and J genes are TRBV4-1 and TRBJ1-4; D is unclear. This CDR3 contains 17 residues. Germline assignment: CDR1 MGHRA and CDR2 YSYEKL. Trimming took 1 base from V and 0 from J, leaving 12 bases between them. CDR3 sequence: CASSQGMQSATNEKLFF. The CDR3 DNA reads as TGCGCCAGCAGCCAAGGTATGCAGAGCGCAACTAATGAAAAACTGTTTTTT.

This chain uses TRBV6-6 with TRBJ1-2; the D gene is possibly TRBD1 (6 bases). Germline assignment: CDR1 MNHNY and CDR2 SVGAGI (reference sequence). This CDR3 has 12 residues. V lost 7 bases, J lost 4 bases, and 10 bases lay in between. This CDR3 is CASTLDSYGYTF. For the CDR3, the DNA is TGTGCCAGCACCTTGGACAGCTATGGCTACACCTTC.

V usage is TRBV11-2 and J usage is TRBJ2-7; D may be TRBD2 (5 bases). V was pared by 6 bases and J by 3 bases, with 12 bases between. CDR3 size: 13 residues. Germline CDR1 SGHAT, CDR2 FQNNGV. The CDR3 loop is CASREEVFYEQYF. The CDR3, as DNA: TGTGCCAGCAGGGAGGAGGTGTTCTACGAGCAGTACTTC.

The chain carries TRBV7-8 and TRBJ2-1; 11 bases agree with TRBD2. This CDR3 is 15 amino acids long. The germline V gene has CDR1 SGHVS and CDR2 FQNEAQ. The trim removed 5 bases at V and 10 bases at J, leaving 10 bases unmatched. CDR3 loop: CASSRPLAGEGEQFF. CDR3 nucleotide sequence: TGTGCCAGCAGCCGCCCACTAGCGGGAGAGGGAGAGCAGTTCTTC.

There are a few counts of this clone. The chain carries TRBV5-6 and TRBJ1-4; D might be TRBD1 (5 bases). In germline, CDR1 is SGHDT, CDR2 YYEEEE. CDR3 size: 13 residues. V lost 5 bases and J lost 11, with 16 bases in between. The CDR3, as DNA: TGTGCCAGCAGTTCCGTAGGGGTTGGGAAACTGTTTTTT. As protein: CASSSVGVGKLFF.

The chain combines TRBV6-5 with TRBJ2-7; D uncertain. Trimming left V 7 bases short and J 4 bases short, with 14 bases between. CDR1 is MNHEY, CDR2 SVGAGI, per germline. The CDR3 has 13 amino acids. CDR3: CASTSLAPYEQYF. CDR3 DNA: TGTGCCAGCACCTCATTAGCCCCATACGAGCAGTACTTC.